The present T cell receptor beta chain was sequenced within a study of blood T cells in healthy people across ages. Note on this clonotype: Relative to the germline gene, one junction end is altered; a read error may explain this.

Then a second PCR, running about 6 to 11 cycles, was carried out with a sample-barcoded 5' primer and a J-beta primer mix. MiXCR, applied by TCRdb to the 5' RACE reads, yields one record per CDR3 protein. The sample has around 1.5 million distinct CDR3 sequences; approximately 63% are singletons. Total RNA extraction produced at least 6 micrograms (per sample) for the study. The origin of this receptor is a man between 18 and 35 years old in good health. Sample: blood.

The CDR3 protein is CASSQVRAAGELFF. The CDR3 nucleotides are TGCGCTAGCAGCCAAGTGAGGGCAGCCGGGGAGCTGTTTTTT. The genes are TRBV4-3 and TRBJ2-2, with a weak D call TRBD2 (5 bases). The germline CDR1 and CDR2 sequences are LGHNA and YSLEER. The CDR3 totals 14 residues.